Below, one TCR beta chain is given with its context. What it binds is unknown. Produced via immunoSEQ multiplex PCR; TCRdb's table is partial and in-frame only. Seen here are under 70,000 clones, around 93% observed once, and the top ten hold around 2.2%. Trimming shortened V by 0 bases and J by 7 bases, and 10 bases separated the two germline ends. CDR3 length: 13 residues. The germline gives CDR1 WNHNN, CDR2 SYGVQD (reference sequence). These data belong to a study of lymphopenia after photon versus proton radiotherapy. Study-level points and caveats: Larger post-nadir TCR diversity loss correlated inversely with survival in deceased patients. Relative stability marked proton patients; photon patients lost diversity and naive cells. Survival link was tested only in deceased patients; proton benefit remains a possibility. Post-nadir diversity loss with photons came from oligoclonal expansion, particularly CD8+ Temra cells.

The receptor comes from a woman aged 40 to 49 with cholangiocarcinoma. The specimen comprised peripheral blood, sampled from a patient treated with photon-based radiotherapy. The chain joins TRBV10-1 to TRBJ2-7; D unclear. The CDR3 DNA sequence: TGCGCCAGCAGTGAGTCCATCGGGCAAGAGCAGTACTTC. Its protein product is CASSESIGQEQYF.